Below are 23 T cell receptor beta chains sequenced from a single sample in a study of T cell responses to AZD1222 COVID-19 vaccine. Using immunoSEQ multiplex PCR, the repertoire was profiled, and TCRdb retains in-frame clones only, with some absent. The top ten hold roughly 5% of the sample, which has 95,000 to 110,000 clones, about 90% seen once. The input for sequencing was peripheral blood, taken on day 0 of AZD1222 vaccination. Receptors were obtained from an adult in good health.

This clone turned up a few times. The chain uses TRBV12-3 or TRBV12-4 and TRBJ2-7; D is unresolved. V was shortened by 3 bases and J by 4 bases, with 4 bases between the two germline ends. This CDR3 comprises 11 residues. CDR3 sequence reads: CASSFGYEQYF. CDR3 in DNA: TGTGCCAGCAGTTTCGGGTACGAGCAGTACTTC.

This clone was counted a single time. The rearrangement links TRBV5-1 to TRBJ2-1; possibly TRBD1 or TRBD2 for D (7 bases each). Trimming cost V 3 bases and J 7 bases, with 20 bases left between them. Germline lookup yields CDR1 SGHRS and CDR2 YFSETQ. The CDR3 is 16 residues long. The CDR3 DNA follows: TGCGCCAGCAGCTGGGCGGGGGACAGCGGAACTAATGAGCAGTTCTTC. Translating it yields CASSWAGDSGTNEQFF.

The chain employs TRBV7-9 and TRBJ2-7, with D perhaps given as TRBD1 or TRBD2 (5 bases each). The CDR3 is 15 residues long. The germline CDR1 and CDR2 sequences are SEHNR and FQNEAQ (reference sequence). Trimming pared 7 bases from V and 0 bases from J, leaving 16 bases between. DNA of the CDR3: TGTGCCAGCACCGGGGCAGGTACGGGCTCCTACGAGCAGTACTTC. It translates to CASTGAGTGSYEQYF. Full variable domain (missing parts from reference TRBV7-9 and TRBJ2-7): DTGVSQNPRHKITKRGQNVTFRCDPISEHNRLYWYRQTLGQGPEFLTYFQNEAQLEKSRLLSDRFSAERPKGSFSTLEIQRTEQGDSAMYLCASTGAGTGSYEQYFGPGTRLTVT.

The V call is TRBV28, the J call TRBJ1-2; no clear D gene. V lost 3 bases, J lost 7 bases, and 15 bases lay in between. Germline-derived CDR1 and CDR2 are MDHEN and SYDVKM. This CDR3 has 14 amino acids. The CDR3 sequence is CASSFRLSRFGYTF. The CDR3 DNA reads TGTGCCAGCAGTTTTCGGCTCAGCCGTTTTGGCTACACCTTC.

V and J are TRBV5-1 and TRBJ2-3, with a tentative D call TRBD1 (6 bases). The ends were cut back, 2 bases at V and 0 bases at J, with 13 bases in the middle. The CDR3 covers 16 residues. The germline V gene has CDR1 SGHRS and CDR2 YFSETQ. The CDR3 DNA reads TGCGCCAGCAGCTTAGGCAGGCAGGGGAGCACAGATACGCAGTATTTT. Its translation: CASSLGRQGSTDTQYF.

V is TRBV7-3 and J is TRBJ1-1; D is undetermined. CDR3 length: 14 residues. The V gene lost 2 bases and the J gene lost 2 bases, with 9 bases spanning the gap. Germline assignment: CDR1 SGHTA and CDR2 FQGTGA. CDR3 sequence: CASSLGRQNTEAFF. The CDR3 bases are TGTGCCAGCAGCTTAGGCAGACAAAACACTGAAGCTTTCTTT.

V and J are TRBV10-1 and TRBJ2-7; D might be TRBD2 (6 bases). CDR1 WNHNN and CDR2 SYGVQD come from the germline V gene (reference sequence). CDR3 size: 13 residues. V lost 4 bases, J lost 0 bases, and 7 bases lay in between. The DNA of the CDR3 is TGCGCCAGCAGTGCGGGGGACTCCTACGAGCAGTACTTC. Protein: CASSAGDSYEQYF.

This clone was seen only once. The chain uses TRBV7-9 and TRBJ2-7; possibly TRBD1 for D (5 bases). CDR1 and CDR2 (germline): SEHNR, FQNEAQ (reference sequence). This CDR3 spans 17 amino acids. Between the trimmed V and J ends, which lost 0 bases and 2 bases, there was a span of 17 bases. The DNA for the CDR3 is TGTGCCAGCAGCTTAGCTTCTCCATTCAGGGATACCTACGAGCAGTACTTC. Protein product: CASSLASPFRDTYEQYF.

On this clone itself: Other DNA sequences in this sample translate to the same CDR3. The chain carries TRBV3-1 (or the pseudogene TRBV3-2) and TRBJ1-3; no definite D call. In germline, CDR1 is LGHDT, CDR2 YNNKEL (reference sequence). This CDR3 has 13 residues. V was pared by 3 bases and J by 4 bases, with 7 bases between. CDR3 sequence (DNA): TGTGCCAGCAGCCAGGGGTCCGGAAACACCATATATTTT. As protein: CASSQGSGNTIYF.

V gene TRBV5-1 combines with J gene TRBJ1-1, with a weak D call TRBD1 (5 bases). The V end was cut by 7 bases, the J end by 1 base, with 17 bases between. The CDR3 length is 15 residues. Germline V gene sequence: CDR1 SGHRS, CDR2 YFSETQ. This chain's CDR3 is CASSEQGASNTEAFF. In DNA, the CDR3 is TGCGCCAGCTCCGAGCAGGGCGCTTCGAACACTGAAGCTTTCTTT.

A single count supports this clone. V and J are TRBV19 and TRBJ1-6; D call uncertain. V dropped 6 bases and J dropped 0 bases, with 9 bases sitting between them. The CDR3 length is 15 residues. Per the germline V gene, CDR1 is LNHDA and CDR2 is SQIVND (reference sequence). CDR3 sequence (DNA): TGTGCCAGTAGGTGGAGGAGCTCCTATAATTCACCCCTCCACTTT. Amino acid sequence: CASRWRSSYNSPLHF.

The chain has TRBV24-1 and TRBJ2-2; the D gene is possibly TRBD1 (6 bases). CDR1 is KGHDR, CDR2 SFDVKD, per germline. V was pared by 6 bases and J by 5 bases, with 9 bases between. The CDR3 extends over 13 amino acids. The CDR3 DNA is TGTGCCACCAGTAGGACAGCTACCGGGGAGCTGTTTTTT. This encodes CATSRTATGELFF.

The rearrangement links TRBV3-1 (or the pseudogene TRBV3-2) to TRBJ2-7, with a tentative D call TRBD2 (6 bases). This CDR3 is built from 16 residues. The germline V gene encodes CDR1 LGHDT and CDR2 YNNKEL (reference sequence). Trimming cost V 0 bases and J 1 base, with 13 bases left between them. The CDR3 protein is CASSQDLGGRSYEQYF. In DNA form, the CDR3 reads TGTGCCAGCAGCCAAGATTTAGGTGGGAGGTCCTACGAGCAGTACTTC.

This clone was counted a single time. The chain is built from TRBV19 and TRBJ1-2, with a possible D match to TRBD1 (5 bases). CDR3 length equals 13 residues. Germline V lookup: CDR1 LNHDA, CDR2 SQIVND (reference sequence). V was clipped by 0 bases and J by 4 bases, with 6 bases between them. CDR3 region: CASSIDGAYGYTF. CDR3 in DNA: TGTGCCAGTAGTATAGATGGGGCCTATGGCTACACCTTC.

The chain joins TRBV5-6 to TRBJ2-7, with 7 nucleotides matching TRBD2. Germline assignment: CDR1 SGHDT and CDR2 YYEEEE. CDR3 size: 14 residues. V lost 1 base, J lost 6 bases, and 7 bases stayed unmatched. The CDR3 protein is CASSLRLAAPEQYF. CDR3 coding DNA: TGTGCCAGCAGCTTGAGACTAGCTGCTCCCGAGCAGTACTTC.

V gene TRBV9 combines with J gene TRBJ1-1; the D gene is possibly TRBD1 (6 bases). This CDR3 comprises 14 residues. Looked up from germline, CDR1 is SGDLS and CDR2 is YYNGEE. The germline V and J ends were trimmed by 0 bases and 6 bases, with 12 bases remaining between them. The CDR3 nucleotides read TGTGCCAGCAGCGTAGGACAGGCGTCGGCTGAAGCTTTCTTT. Translated: CASSVGQASAEAFF.

This chain connects TRBV2 to TRBJ2-7, with TRBD1 as a possible D gene (6 bases). The ends were cut back, 5 bases at V and 3 bases at J, with 14 bases in the middle. The CDR3 spans 14 residues. CDR1 is SNHLY and CDR2 is FYNNEI in the germline V gene. CDR3 DNA: TGTGCCAGCAGTTACCTCCAAGGGGGCTACGAGCAGTACTTC. As protein: CASSYLQGGYEQYF.

V and J are TRBV19 and TRBJ2-7; D not resolved. This CDR3 contains 17 residues. V dropped 5 bases and J dropped 3 bases, with 23 bases sitting between them. Germline V CDR1 and CDR2: LNHDA, SQIVND (reference sequence). Here the CDR3 reads CASSLGALRRPIYEQYF. DNA of the CDR3: TGTGCCAGTAGTCTTGGTGCGCTGCGGAGACCGATCTACGAGCAGTACTTC.

The CDR3 DNA follows: TGTGCCAGCAGTTACGGACTAGCGAGGTACGAGCAGTACTTC. It specifies CASSYGLARYEQYF. V gene TRBV2 combines with J gene TRBJ2-7, with 9 bases identical to TRBD2. V dropped 5 bases and J dropped 4; count of bases not matched to a gene: 6. Germline lookup yields CDR1 SNHLY and CDR2 FYNNEI. CDR3 length: 14 amino acids.

The V gene is TRBV7-2, the J gene TRBJ1-2; D ambiguous. Per the germline V gene, CDR1 is SGHTA and CDR2 is FQGNSA. Between the trimmed V and J ends, which lost 5 bases and 8 bases, there was a span of 9 bases. This CDR3 is built from 11 residues. This CDR3 is CASSRGGGYTF. Here the CDR3 DNA reads TGTGCCAGCAGCCGAGGAGGGGGCTACACCTTC.

This clone has a single count. The rearrangement links TRBV5-1 to TRBJ1-4; D is uncertain. The CDR3 totals 15 residues. Germline values: CDR1 SGHRS, CDR2 YFSETQ. The V and J ends lost 0 bases and 8 bases respectively, with 14 bases between them. CDR3: CASSLAKALLEKLFF. Here the CDR3 DNA reads TGCGCCAGCAGCTTGGCCAAGGCCCTACTCGAAAAACTGTTTTTT.

J is TRBJ2-6 and V is TRBV5-8, with 7 bases matching TRBD2. CDR1 SGHTS and CDR2 YDEGEE come from the germline V gene. CDR3 size: 19 residues. Losses at the gene ends were 7 bases for V and 0 bases for J; bases not matched to a gene: 16. CDR3 loop: CASREDPHGFSSGANVLTF. CDR3 DNA sequence: TGTGCCAGCCGGGAGGATCCCCACGGGTTCTCCTCTGGGGCCAACGTCCTGACTTTC.

The V and J genes are TRBV29-1 and TRBJ1-1, with D unclear. This CDR3 region has 13 residues. Germline V gene sequence: CDR1 SQVTM, CDR2 ANQGSEA. V lost 4 bases to trimming and J lost 0 bases, with 9 bases between them. CDR3 sequence: CSVVRRMNTEAFF. Here the CDR3 DNA reads TGCAGCGTTGTACGGAGAATGAACACTGAAGCTTTCTTT.